Listed below are T cell receptor beta chains from one sample, sequenced in a study of regulatory T cells in long-lasting Graves disease. TCRdb reprocessed the multiplex PCR reads with MiXCR, giving one entry per CDR3 protein. The sample carries 350,000 to 450,000 distinct CDR3 sequences, 20% to 25% recorded once. This sample comprised peripheral blood mononuclear cells (PBMCs), obtained when the disease was refractory, from a patient treated with antithyroid drugs. The receptor set was obtained from a female donor with Graves disease. The CDR3 runs from the conserved cysteine through the conserved F or W. A D gene is named only where the DNA matches it firmly. Not all rows give a size; the values are once, few, many and, for expanded clones, a class.

clone_size: few
v_call: TRBV27
j_call: TRBJ2-7
d_call: .
cdr3_nt: TGTGCCAGCAGTTGGGGTGGGGGGAGCAGTTGGTACGAGCAGTACTTC
cdr3_aa: CASSWGGGSSWYEQYF

clone_size: few
v_call: TRBV28
j_call: TRBJ1-2
d_call: .
cdr3_nt: TGTGCCAGCGACCGGGGCGGCTATGGCTACACCTTC
cdr3_aa: CASDRGGYGYTF

clone_size: few
v_call: TRBV7-2
j_call: TRBJ1-3
d_call: .
cdr3_nt: TGTGCCAGCAGCAGCCGCAGGGTCTCCGGAAACACCATATATTTT
cdr3_aa: CASSSRRVSGNTIYF

clone_size: many
v_call: TRBV7-9
j_call: TRBJ2-6
d_call: .
cdr3_nt: TGTGCCAGCAGCTTGAGAACCGGGATCAGCTCTGGGGCCAACGTCCTGACTTTC
cdr3_aa: CASSLRTGISSGANVLTF

clone_size: many
v_call: TRBV7-9
j_call: TRBJ2-7
d_call: .
cdr3_nt: TGTGCCAGCAGCCATTCTCTGGTCGCCGCTGACGAGCAGTACTTC
cdr3_aa: CASSHSLVAADEQYF

clone_size: .
v_call: TRBV6-1
j_call: TRBJ1-1
d_call: .
cdr3_nt: TGTGCCAGCAACCTCCGGTGGAACACTGAAGCTTTCTTT
cdr3_aa: CASNLRWNTEAFF

clone_size: few
v_call: TRBV19
j_call: TRBJ1-1
d_call: .
cdr3_nt: TGTGCCAGTAGTAGGGCGGGGCACACTGAAGCTTTCTTT
cdr3_aa: CASSRAGHTEAFF

clone_size: many
v_call: TRBV6-2/TRBV6-3
j_call: TRBJ1-5
d_call: .
cdr3_nt: TGTGCCAGCAGTGACTGGCAGAAGAATCAGCCCCAGCATTTT
cdr3_aa: CASSDWQKNQPQHF

clone_size: once
v_call: TRBV10-3
j_call: TRBJ2-7
d_call: .
cdr3_nt: TGTGCCACCCTAAGCAGCTACGAGCAGTACTTC
cdr3_aa: CATLSSYEQYF

clone_size: few
v_call: TRBV30
j_call: TRBJ2-7
d_call: .
cdr3_nt: TGTGCCTGGAGCCAGGACTATACCTACGAGCAGTACTTC
cdr3_aa: CAWSQDYTYEQYF

clone_size: many
v_call: TRBV20-1
j_call: TRBJ2-5
d_call: .
cdr3_nt: TGCAGTGCGAAAAGCGGGACAGCAGAGACCCAGTACTTC
cdr3_aa: CSAKSGTAETQYF

clone_size: many
v_call: TRBV6-1
j_call: TRBJ1-2
d_call: .
cdr3_nt: TGTGCCAGTAGACCTGTGAGGGATCTTTATGGCTACACCTTC
cdr3_aa: CASRPVRDLYGYTF

clone_size: many
v_call: TRBV2
j_call: TRBJ2-7
d_call: .
cdr3_nt: TGTGCCAGCAGAACCCTCTCCTACGAGCAGTACTTC
cdr3_aa: CASRTLSYEQYF

clone_size: .
v_call: TRBV12-3/TRBV12-4
j_call: TRBJ2-2
d_call: .
cdr3_nt: TGTGCCAGCAGTTTAGTTGGGGGGAGTATGGGGACCGGGGAGCTGTTTTTT
cdr3_aa: CASSLVGGSMGTGELFF

clone_size: few
v_call: TRBV12-5
j_call: TRBJ1-2
d_call: .
cdr3_nt: TGTGCTAGTTCTTTGGGCGGGATATCGTGGCGCTACACCTTC
cdr3_aa: CASSLGGISWRYTF

clone_size: .
v_call: TRBV19
j_call: TRBJ1-1
d_call: .
cdr3_nt: TGTGCCAGTGGCATAAGATCCGGAACTGAAGCTTTCTTT
cdr3_aa: CASGIRSGTEAFF

clone_size: few
v_call: TRBV12-3/TRBV12-4
j_call: TRBJ1-3
d_call: .
cdr3_nt: TGTGCCAGCAGTCCCACACAGGGTCCCCGTGGAAACACCATATATTTT
cdr3_aa: CASSPTQGPRGNTIYF

clone_size: many
v_call: TRBV6-1
j_call: TRBJ1-1
d_call: .
cdr3_nt: TGTGCCAGCAGTCGCGAAACAGGGATCGGGCACACTGAAGCTTTCTTT
cdr3_aa: CASSRETGIGHTEAFF

clone_size: many
v_call: TRBV27
j_call: TRBJ1-1
d_call: .
cdr3_nt: TGTGCCAGCAGTTTGGACAGCGCCTTCATGAACACTGAAGCTTTCTTT
cdr3_aa: CASSLDSAFMNTEAFF

clone_size: many
v_call: TRBV11-2
j_call: TRBJ2-2
d_call: TRBD1
cdr3_nt: TGTGCCAGCAGCTTGGGACAGGGCATCGGGGAGCTGTTTTTT
cdr3_aa: CASSLGQGIGELFF

clone_size: many
v_call: TRBV20-1
j_call: TRBJ2-7
d_call: .
cdr3_nt: TGCAGTGCTAGAGATGGTGGGCCCCACCTCGGCGAGCAGTACTTC
cdr3_aa: CSARDGGPHLGEQYF

clone_size: few
v_call: TRBV12-3/TRBV12-4
j_call: TRBJ2-7
d_call: .
cdr3_nt: TGTGCCAGCAGTCGACGGTACTACGAGCAGTACTTC
cdr3_aa: CASSRRYYEQYF

clone_size: .
v_call: TRBV7-2
j_call: TRBJ2-2
d_call: .
cdr3_nt: TGTGCCAGCAGCTTACTTTCATGGGGGGCGGCGGACACCGGGGAGCTGTTTTTT
cdr3_aa: CASSLLSWGAADTGELFF

clone_size: many
v_call: TRBV2
j_call: TRBJ1-6
d_call: .
cdr3_nt: TGTGCCAGCAGTCAGGAGGGCTCTAATTCACCCCTCCACTTT
cdr3_aa: CASSQEGSNSPLHF

clone_size: .
v_call: TRBV18
j_call: TRBJ1-1
d_call: .
cdr3_nt: TGTGCCAGCTCACCACTGGCAGATACCAACACTGAAGCTTTCTTT
cdr3_aa: CASSPLADTNTEAFF

clone_size: .
v_call: TRBV6-1
j_call: TRBJ2-7
d_call: TRBD2
cdr3_nt: TGTGCCACCAAGCGGGGACTAGCGGAATCAGGCTCCTACGAGCAGTACTTC
cdr3_aa: CATKRGLAESGSYEQYF

clone_size: many
v_call: TRBV28
j_call: TRBJ1-1
d_call: .
cdr3_nt: TGTGCCAGCAGTTTAGCTGTCTTCATGAACACTGAAGCTTTCTTT
cdr3_aa: CASSLAVFMNTEAFF

clone_size: few
v_call: TRBV29-1
j_call: TRBJ2-2
d_call: .
cdr3_nt: TGCAGCGTTCGACAGGAGACTAACACCGGGGAGCTGTTTTTT
cdr3_aa: CSVRQETNTGELFF

clone_size: .
v_call: TRBV11-2
j_call: TRBJ1-4
d_call: .
cdr3_nt: TGTGCCAGCAGACCCAGTCTCTCAACTAATGAAAAACTGTTTTTT
cdr3_aa: CASRPSLSTNEKLFF

clone_size: few
v_call: TRBV12-5
j_call: TRBJ2-5
d_call: .
cdr3_nt: TGTGCTAGTGGTGAGGACCCTGGTGGGGGGTACTTC
cdr3_aa: CASGEDPGGGYF

clone_size: many
v_call: TRBV2
j_call: TRBJ2-5
d_call: TRBD1
cdr3_nt: TGTGCCAGCGGACAGGGGTACCAAGAGACCCAGTACTTC
cdr3_aa: CASGQGYQETQYF

clone_size: .
v_call: TRBV19
j_call: TRBJ2-5
d_call: .
cdr3_nt: TGTGCCAGCATCGGACAGGGAGGGGAGACCCAGTACTTC
cdr3_aa: CASIGQGGETQYF

clone_size: few
v_call: TRBV28
j_call: TRBJ2-5
d_call: .
cdr3_nt: TGTGCCGGCAGCCCGACGGGGTACCAAGAGACCCAGTACTTC
cdr3_aa: CAGSPTGYQETQYF

clone_size: .
v_call: TRBV6-1
j_call: TRBJ1-1
d_call: .
cdr3_nt: TGTGCCAGCACGGGAGACGTGTGGACTGAAGCTTTCTTT
cdr3_aa: CASTGDVWTEAFF

clone_size: .
v_call: TRBV7-8
j_call: TRBJ2-7
d_call: TRBD1
cdr3_nt: TGTGCCAGCAGCTCCCGACAGGGGCCAGACTACGAGCAGTACTTC
cdr3_aa: CASSSRQGPDYEQYF

clone_size: few
v_call: TRBV9
j_call: TRBJ2-5
d_call: TRBD1
cdr3_nt: TGTGCCAGCAGCGTAGACAGGGGAGAAGAGACCCAGTACTTC
cdr3_aa: CASSVDRGEETQYF

clone_size: once
v_call: TRBV29-1
j_call: TRBJ2-7
d_call: .
cdr3_nt: TGCAGCGTTGCCCTAAACCGGGACGGCGTCTCCTACGAGCAGTACTTC
cdr3_aa: CSVALNRDGVSYEQYF

clone_size: .
v_call: TRBV20-1
j_call: TRBJ2-5
d_call: .
cdr3_nt: TGCAGTGCCAGGAAGGCGCGGGTCGATCAAGAGACCCAGTACTTC
cdr3_aa: CSARKARVDQETQYF

clone_size: few
v_call: TRBV5-1
j_call: TRBJ2-7
d_call: .
cdr3_nt: TGCGCCAGCAGCTTGTGGGACCTCCGGGACGAGCAGTACTTC
cdr3_aa: CASSLWDLRDEQYF

clone_size: many
v_call: TRBV6-1
j_call: TRBJ1-6
d_call: .
cdr3_nt: TGTGCCAGCAGTCAACAATCTCAGGGACTTAATTCACCCCTCCACTTT
cdr3_aa: CASSQQSQGLNSPLHF

clone_size: .
v_call: TRBV15
j_call: TRBJ2-2
d_call: .
cdr3_nt: TGTGCCACCAGGAGGGTCGTAGGAAGCGCGAACACCGGGGAGCTGTTTTTT
cdr3_aa: CATRRVVGSANTGELFF

clone_size: few
v_call: TRBV7-2
j_call: TRBJ2-2
d_call: .
cdr3_nt: TGTGCCAGCACCGGGGGGCCCGGGGAGCTGTTTTTT
cdr3_aa: CASTGGPGELFF

clone_size: many
v_call: TRBV19
j_call: TRBJ2-7
d_call: .
cdr3_nt: TGTGCCAGTAGTATTGGTAGGGGTTACGAGCAGTACTTC
cdr3_aa: CASSIGRGYEQYF

clone_size: .
v_call: TRBV28
j_call: TRBJ1-5
d_call: .
cdr3_nt: TGTGCCAGCAGGCCGTTCGGTAGCAATCGGCCCCAGCATTTT
cdr3_aa: CASRPFGSNRPQHF

clone_size: many
v_call: TRBV7-2
j_call: TRBJ2-7
d_call: TRBD2
cdr3_nt: TGTGCCAGCAGCTCAGGGGCCGGGACTAGCGCTCTGGGGGCGTACTTC
cdr3_aa: CASSSGAGTSALGAYF

clone_size: many
v_call: TRBV6-1
j_call: TRBJ1-1
d_call: .
cdr3_nt: TGTGCCAGCCGAAACGGGGCGGACGGCACTGAAGCTTTCTTT
cdr3_aa: CASRNGADGTEAFF